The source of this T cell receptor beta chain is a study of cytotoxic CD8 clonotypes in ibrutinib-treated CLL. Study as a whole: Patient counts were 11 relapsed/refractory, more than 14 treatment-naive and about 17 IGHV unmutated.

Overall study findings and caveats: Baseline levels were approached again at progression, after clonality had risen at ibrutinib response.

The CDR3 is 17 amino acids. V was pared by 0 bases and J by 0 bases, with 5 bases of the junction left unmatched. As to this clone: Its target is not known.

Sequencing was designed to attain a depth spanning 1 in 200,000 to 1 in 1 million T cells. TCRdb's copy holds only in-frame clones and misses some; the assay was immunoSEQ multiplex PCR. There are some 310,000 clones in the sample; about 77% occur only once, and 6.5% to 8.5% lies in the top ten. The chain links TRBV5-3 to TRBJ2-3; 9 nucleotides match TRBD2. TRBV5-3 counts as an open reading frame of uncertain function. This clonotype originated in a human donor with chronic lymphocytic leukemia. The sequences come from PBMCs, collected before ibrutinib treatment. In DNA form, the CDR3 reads TGTGCCAGAAGCTTGGTCTCTAGCGGGGCTAGCACAGATACGCAGTATTTT. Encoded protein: CARSLVSSGASTDTQYF.